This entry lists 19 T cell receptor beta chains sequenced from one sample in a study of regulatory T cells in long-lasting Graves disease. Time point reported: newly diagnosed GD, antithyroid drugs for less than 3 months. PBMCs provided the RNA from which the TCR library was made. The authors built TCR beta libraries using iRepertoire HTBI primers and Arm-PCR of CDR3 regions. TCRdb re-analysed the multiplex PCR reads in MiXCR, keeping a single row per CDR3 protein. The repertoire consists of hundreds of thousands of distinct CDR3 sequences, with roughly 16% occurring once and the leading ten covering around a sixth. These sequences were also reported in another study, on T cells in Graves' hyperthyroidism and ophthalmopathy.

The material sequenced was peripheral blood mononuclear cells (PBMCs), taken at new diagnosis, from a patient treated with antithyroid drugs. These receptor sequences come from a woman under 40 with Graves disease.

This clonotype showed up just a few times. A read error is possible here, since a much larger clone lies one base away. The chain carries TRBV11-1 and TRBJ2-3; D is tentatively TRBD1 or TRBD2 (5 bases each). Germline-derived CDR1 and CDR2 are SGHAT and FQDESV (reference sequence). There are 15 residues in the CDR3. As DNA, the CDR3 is TGTGCCAGCAGCTTAGGGACGGGGCACACAGATACGCTGTATTTT. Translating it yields CASSLGTGHTDTLYF.

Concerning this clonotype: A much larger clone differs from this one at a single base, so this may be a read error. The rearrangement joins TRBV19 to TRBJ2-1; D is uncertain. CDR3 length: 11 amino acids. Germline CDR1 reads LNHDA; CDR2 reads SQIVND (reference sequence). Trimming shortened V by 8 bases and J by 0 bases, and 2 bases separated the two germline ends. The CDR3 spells CASVSYNEQFF. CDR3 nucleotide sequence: TGTGCCAGTGTCTCCTACAATGAGCAGTTCTTC.

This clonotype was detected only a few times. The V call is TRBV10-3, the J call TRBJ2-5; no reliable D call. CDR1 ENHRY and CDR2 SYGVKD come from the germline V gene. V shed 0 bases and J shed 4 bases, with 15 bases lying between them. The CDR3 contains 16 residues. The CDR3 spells CAISESKGLLGETQYF. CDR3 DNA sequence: TGTGCCATCAGTGAGTCTAAGGGCCTGTTAGGAGAGACCCAGTACTTC.

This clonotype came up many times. The CDR3 spells CASSPLADNEQFF. The CDR3 region has the DNA TGTGCCAGCAGCCCATTGGCCGACAATGAGCAGTTCTTC. The genes are TRBV7-3 and TRBJ2-1; D gene ambiguous. V was trimmed by 5 bases and J by 5 bases, leaving 10 bases between them. The CDR3 loop spans 13 amino acids. Germline V gene lookup returns CDR1 SGHTA and CDR2 FQGTGA.

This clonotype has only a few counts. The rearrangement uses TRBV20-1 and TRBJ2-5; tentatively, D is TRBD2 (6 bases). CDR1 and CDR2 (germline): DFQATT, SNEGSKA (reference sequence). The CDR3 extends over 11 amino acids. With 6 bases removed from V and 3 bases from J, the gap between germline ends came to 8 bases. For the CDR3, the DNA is TGCAGTGCGGTAGCGGAAGAGACCCAGTACTTC. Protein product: CSAVAEETQYF.

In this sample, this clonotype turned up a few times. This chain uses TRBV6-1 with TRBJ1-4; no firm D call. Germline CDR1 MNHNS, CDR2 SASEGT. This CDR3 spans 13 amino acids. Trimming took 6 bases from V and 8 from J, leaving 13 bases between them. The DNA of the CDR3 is TGTGCCAGCAGCCCCAGCGGGAGCGAAAAACTGTTTTTT. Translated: CASSPSGSEKLFF.

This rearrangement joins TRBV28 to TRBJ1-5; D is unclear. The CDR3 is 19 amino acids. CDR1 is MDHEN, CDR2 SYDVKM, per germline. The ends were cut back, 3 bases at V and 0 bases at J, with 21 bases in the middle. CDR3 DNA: TGTGCCAGCAGTTTTCCTTTTTTTCGGGGATTCGATAGCAATCAGCCCCAGCATTTT. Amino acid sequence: CASSFPFFRGFDSNQPQHF. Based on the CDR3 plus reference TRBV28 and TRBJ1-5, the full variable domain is DVKVTQSSRYLVKRTGEKVFLECVQDMDHENMFWYRQDPGLGLRLIYFSYDVKMKEKGDIPEGYSVSREKKERFSLILESASTNQTSMYLCASSFPFFRGFDSNQPQHFGDGTRLSIL.

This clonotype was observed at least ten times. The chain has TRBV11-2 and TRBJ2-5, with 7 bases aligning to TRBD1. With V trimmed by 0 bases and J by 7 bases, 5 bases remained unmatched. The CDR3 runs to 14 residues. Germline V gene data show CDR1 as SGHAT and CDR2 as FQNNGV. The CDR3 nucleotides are TGTGCCAGCAGCTTAGAAAGGCAGGGGGTGACCCAGTACTTC. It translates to CASSLERQGVTQYF.

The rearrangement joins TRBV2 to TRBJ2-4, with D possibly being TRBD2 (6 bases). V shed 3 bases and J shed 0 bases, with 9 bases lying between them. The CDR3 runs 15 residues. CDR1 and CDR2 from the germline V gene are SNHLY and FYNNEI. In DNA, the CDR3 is TGTGCCAGCAGTGACGGGGGAATAGCCAAAAACATTCAGTACTTC. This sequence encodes CASSDGGIAKNIQYF.

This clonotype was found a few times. CDR3 sequence: CASGPFISYEQYF. Here the CDR3 DNA reads TGTGCCAGCGGGCCCTTTATATCCTACGAGCAGTACTTC. The genes are TRBV28 and TRBJ2-7; D gene unclear. This CDR3 comprises 13 residues. Trimming took off 8 bases at V and 1 base at J, with 12 bases between the two ends. CDR1 is MDHEN and CDR2 is SYDVKM in the germline V gene.

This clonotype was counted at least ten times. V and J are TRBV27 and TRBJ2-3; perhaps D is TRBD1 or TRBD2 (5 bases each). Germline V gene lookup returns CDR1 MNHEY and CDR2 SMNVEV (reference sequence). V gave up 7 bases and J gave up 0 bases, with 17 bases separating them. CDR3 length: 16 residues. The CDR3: CASTPKGTPSTDTQYF. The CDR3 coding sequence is TGTGCCAGCACTCCCAAAGGGACGCCTAGCACAGATACGCAGTATTTT.

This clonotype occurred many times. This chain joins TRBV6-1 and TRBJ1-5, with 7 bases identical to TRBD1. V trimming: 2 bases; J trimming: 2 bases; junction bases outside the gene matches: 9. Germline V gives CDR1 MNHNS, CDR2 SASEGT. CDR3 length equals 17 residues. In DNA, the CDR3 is TGTGCCAGCAGTGAAAGTCAAGGGGGCGCAGGCAATCAGCCCCAGCATTTT. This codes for CASSESQGGAGNQPQHF.

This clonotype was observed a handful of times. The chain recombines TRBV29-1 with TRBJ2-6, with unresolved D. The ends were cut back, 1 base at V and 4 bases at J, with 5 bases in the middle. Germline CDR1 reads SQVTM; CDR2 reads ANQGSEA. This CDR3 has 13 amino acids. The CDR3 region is CSVEGSGANVLTF. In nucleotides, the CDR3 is TGCAGCGTTGAAGGTTCCGGGGCCAACGTCCTGACTTTC.

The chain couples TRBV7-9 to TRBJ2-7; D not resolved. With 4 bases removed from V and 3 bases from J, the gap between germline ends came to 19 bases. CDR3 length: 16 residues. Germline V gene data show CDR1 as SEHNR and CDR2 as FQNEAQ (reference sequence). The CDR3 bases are TGTGCCAGCAGCTCCATCGATCGGGCCATTTACTACGAGCAGTACTTC. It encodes CASSSIDRAIYYEQYF. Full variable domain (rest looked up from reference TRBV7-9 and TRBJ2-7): DTGVSQNPRHKITKRGQNVTFRCDPISEHNRLYWYRQTLGQGPEFLTYFQNEAQLEKSRLLSDRFSAERPKGSFSTLEIQRTEQGDSAMYLCASSSIDRAIYYEQYFGPGTRLTVT.

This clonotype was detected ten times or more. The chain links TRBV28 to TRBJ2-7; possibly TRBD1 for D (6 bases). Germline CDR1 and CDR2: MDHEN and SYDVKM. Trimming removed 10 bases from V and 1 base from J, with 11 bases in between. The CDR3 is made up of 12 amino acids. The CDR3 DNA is TGTGCCATCGAGGACAGATCCTACGAGCAGTACTTC. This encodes CAIEDRSYEQYF.

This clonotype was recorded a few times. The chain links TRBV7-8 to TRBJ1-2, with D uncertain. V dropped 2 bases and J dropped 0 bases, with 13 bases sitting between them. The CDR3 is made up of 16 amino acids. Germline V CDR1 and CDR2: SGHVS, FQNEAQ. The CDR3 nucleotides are TGTGCCAGCAGCTTATTTTGGGCAGAGGCTAACTATGGCTACACCTTC. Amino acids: CASSLFWAEANYGYTF.

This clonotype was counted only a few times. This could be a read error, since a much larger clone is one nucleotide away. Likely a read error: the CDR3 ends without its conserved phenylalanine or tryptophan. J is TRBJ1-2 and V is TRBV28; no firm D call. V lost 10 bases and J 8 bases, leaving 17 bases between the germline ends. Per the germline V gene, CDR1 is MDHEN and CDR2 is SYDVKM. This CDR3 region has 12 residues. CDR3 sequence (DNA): TGTGCCATACTGCTCGGGATTGAGGGCTACACCATC. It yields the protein CAILLGIEGYTI.

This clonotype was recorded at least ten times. CDR3 sequence (DNA): TGTGCCAGCAGTCGGACAGGCCCTTACGAGCAGTACTTC. Its translation: CASSRTGPYEQYF. The chain links TRBV28 to TRBJ2-7, with TRBD1 matching over 7 bases. The germline V gene encodes CDR1 MDHEN and CDR2 SYDVKM. The CDR3 is 13 residues long. V was clipped by 5 bases and J by 4 bases; unmatched bases: 5.

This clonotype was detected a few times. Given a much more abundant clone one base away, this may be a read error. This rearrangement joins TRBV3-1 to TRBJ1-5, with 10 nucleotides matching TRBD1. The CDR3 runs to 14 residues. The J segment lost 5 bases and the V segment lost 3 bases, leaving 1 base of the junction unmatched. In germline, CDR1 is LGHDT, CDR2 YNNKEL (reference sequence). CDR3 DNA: TGTGCCAGCAGCCACGGACAGGGGGATCAGCCCCAGCATTTT. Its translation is CASSHGQGDQPQHF.